One sample yielded the 9 T cell receptor beta chains listed below, sequenced in a study of beta chain features in type 1 diabetes. The isolated RNA, all of it, was reverse transcribed, so expressed TCRB transcripts were what got sequenced. Repertoires were generated with immunoSEQ multiplex PCR, while TCRdb's copy carries only in-frame clones and drops some. The table has hundreds of thousands of clones, 25% to 35% seen once. Material for sequencing was naive CD4+ T cells from blood. The source is a man in his late teens or twenties in good health.

The chain couples TRBV29-1 to TRBJ2-7; tentatively, D is TRBD2 (6 bases). The length of the CDR3 is 14 residues. Trimming removed 3 bases from V and 1 base from J, with 13 bases in between. In germline, CDR1 is SQVTM, CDR2 ANQGSEA. The CDR3 loop is CSVDAGAGSYEQYF. DNA of the CDR3: TGCAGCGTTGATGCGGGCGCGGGGTCCTACGAGCAGTACTTC.

The rearrangement links TRBV7-9 to TRBJ2-7; 10 nucleotides match TRBD2. Trimming at V came to 2 bases and at J to 2 bases, leaving 3 bases not matched to a gene. Germline assignment: CDR1 SEHNR and CDR2 FQNEAQ (reference sequence). There are 15 residues in the CDR3. In nucleotides, the CDR3 is TGTGCCAGCAGCTTACGACTAGCGGGCACCTACGAGCAGTACTTC. Translating gives CASSLRLAGTYEQYF.

The chain joins TRBV28 to TRBJ2-4; perhaps D is TRBD1 or TRBD2 (5 bases each). CDR3 size: 16 residues. V shed 0 bases and J shed 5 bases, with 14 bases lying between them. Per germline, CDR1 MDHEN and CDR2 SYDVKM. The CDR3 coding sequence is TGTGCCAGCAGTTTATGGTCCCTCCGAGGGGAAAACATTCAGTACTTC. Amino acid sequence: CASSLWSLRGENIQYF.

This clone has more than one count but fewer than ten. This specimen includes other DNA sequences encoding the same CDR3. The V gene is TRBV7-9, the J gene TRBJ1-2, with unresolved D. Deletions cut 5 bases from V and 4 bases from J, with 8 bases between. CDR3 length: 12 amino acids. Germline V gene lookup returns CDR1 SEHNR and CDR2 FQNEAQ (reference sequence). The CDR3 DNA reads TGTGCCAGCAGCCCAGGCCTCTATGGCTACACCTTC. It is translated as CASSPGLYGYTF.

This clone was picked up a small number of times. The chain is built from TRBV6-5 and TRBJ2-1; 10 positions match TRBD2. The CDR3 runs 16 residues. V shed 0 bases, J shed 10 bases, and the junction held 9 bases outside the gene matches. Looked up from germline, CDR1 is MNHEY and CDR2 is SVGAGI. The CDR3 spells CASSYSLAGEVREQFF. The CDR3 DNA follows: TGTGCCAGCAGTTACTCTCTAGCGGGAGAGGTGAGGGAGCAGTTCTTC.

J is TRBJ2-2 and V is TRBV5-1, with 7 bases fitting TRBD1. The junction had 1 base not matched to a gene; V was cut back by 0 bases and J by 5 bases. This CDR3 region has 14 residues. Germline V gene data show CDR1 as SGHRS and CDR2 as YFSETQ. CDR3 amino acids: CASSLATGTGELFF. The CDR3 coding sequence is TGCGCCAGCAGCTTGGCGACAGGGACCGGGGAGCTGTTTTTT.

The V gene is TRBV27, the J gene TRBJ2-6; possibly TRBD1 for D (6 bases). Trimming shortened V by 5 bases and J by 7 bases, and 15 bases separated the two germline ends. The CDR3 spans 15 residues. Germline assignment: CDR1 MNHEY and CDR2 SMNVEV (reference sequence). CDR3 amino acids: CASSPTGLLANVLTF. The CDR3 DNA is TGTGCCAGCAGTCCTACAGGGCTCCTCGCCAACGTCCTGACTTTC.

As DNA, the CDR3 is TGTGCCTGGCAGGATTTGAACACTGAAGCTTTCTTT. Translating gives CAWQDLNTEAFF. The V gene is TRBV30, the J gene TRBJ1-1; D is unresolved. V was trimmed by 5 bases and J by 0 bases, leaving 7 bases between them. This CDR3 contains 12 residues. Germline CDR1 GTSNPN, CDR2 SVGIG (reference sequence).

This clone occurred a few times. V is TRBV27 and J is TRBJ2-7; TRBD2 matches at 11 bases. CDR1 is MNHEY and CDR2 is SMNVEV in the germline V gene (reference sequence). V dropped 4 bases and J dropped 1; count of bases not matched to a gene: 6. This CDR3 is built from 16 residues. The CDR3 DNA sequence: TGTGCCAGCAGTTCTATGCTAGCGGGAGGTTCCTACGAGCAGTACTTC. Residues: CASSSMLAGGSYEQYF.